The present TCR beta chain was sequenced within a study of metastatic and nonmetastatic thyroid tumors. This clone showed up many times. Patients had received no treatment of any kind before thyroid surgery. Between the trimmed V and J ends, which lost 0 bases and 9 bases, there was a span of 12 bases. CDR1 and CDR2 from the germline V gene are LGHNA and YSLEER. This CDR3 is 15 amino acids long. MiXCR was used by TCRdb to re-call the PCR reads. The repertoire holds over 30,000 clones, with roughly 15% as singletons. This TCR was recovered from a male donor with papillary thyroid cancer or a benign thyroid nodule (not recorded which). Some clones in this sample may be carry-over from other donors' samples. Material for sequencing was blood. The chain recombines TRBV4-3 with TRBJ1-6; no firm D call. CDR3 DNA sequence: TGCGCCAGCAGCCAAGATTGGACCCTCGGTTCACCCCTCCACTTT. Amino acids: CASSQDWTLGSPLHF.